The sequence of this T cell receptor beta chain was determined in a study of shared clonotypes between healthy human individuals. Study conclusions and caveats: Clonotype sharing levels among donors were expected to vary with sequencing depth.

Assay: immunoSEQ multiplex PCR; the TCRdb copy retains only in-frame clones and omits some. The profile shows more than 2 million clones, around 95% of them singletons. The germline gives CDR1 SGHRS, CDR2 YFSETQ. V was shortened by 0 bases and J by 3 bases, with 9 bases between the two germline ends. The CDR3 runs to 14 residues. In regard to this clone: Its target is unknown.

The source material was naive CD4+ T cells sorted from blood. Documented subset: CD45RA+ positively selected. This receptor was obtained from a man aged 18-30 years in good health. The chain joins TRBV5-1 to TRBJ1-2, with unresolved D. The CDR3 reads CASSLAVLDYGYTF. The CDR3 region has the DNA TGCGCCAGCAGCTTGGCAGTCTTGGACTATGGCTACACCTTC.